The T cell receptor beta chain under discussion was sequenced for a study of blood T cells in healthy people across ages (dated by TCRdb to between 2014 and 2016). In the study overall: In model experiments, template switching captured about one uniquely barcoded TCR beta cDNA molecule for every two T cells. The study measured age-related changes in TCR beta repertoire diversity using deep sequencing normalized with unique cDNA molecular identifiers. The donors were divided into four age groups: young (average roughly 15 years), middle-aged (about 39), aged (roughly 60) and long-lived (82). Donors of different ages were randomly distributed across sequencing lanes to avoid experimental bias. Two additional independent replicas of 1 million unique cDNA reads from the same blood draw were analyzed for two donors (one aged 18 to 30 and one aged 80 or older).

Libraries were made using 5' RACE. These reads were obtained on an Illumina HiSeq 2500. A second about 7 to 11 cycle PCR used a sample-barcoded 5' primer and a J-beta primer mix. A template-switch 5' adaptor carrying 12 random nucleotides introduced a unique molecular identifier onto each TCR beta cDNA molecule. Each sample yielded at least 2.5 million CDR3-containing paired-end reads. First-strand cDNA synthesis was performed from all RNA using the Mint cDNA synthesis kit, with priming by a TRBC-specific oligonucleotide. All cDNA was treated with uracil-DNA glycosylase and then went through a first 18-cycle PCR with the universal primers M1SS and BC2_uni_R. Turning to the authors' computational methods: Each sample was normalized by randomly selecting 1 million high-quality reads, each carrying a distinct molecular identifier. Reads with shared molecular identifiers were discarded instead of being binned into consensus sequences. MiTCR, run with a Q25 quality threshold and the strictest error-elimination algorithm, handled CDR3 identification, clonotype clustering and error correction. A nonparametric unseen species model with Euler transformation was used to estimate lower-bound total TCR beta diversity. The raw public data were reprocessed by TCRdb itself: fastp quality trimming at Q25, MiXCR clonotype calling, in-frame beta chains only. CDR3 protein sequences are deduplicated, and each keeps its most common genes and DNA. TCRdb's processing, not the authors' own work, is the source of the V and J calls. In all, the sample holds around 1,600,000 distinct CDR3 sequences, and 42% of those were seen once. The top ten hold about 4% of the sample.

The donors were 40 or so Caucasian individuals from Russia, aged roughly 6 to 100 years, who were systemically healthy. Approximately 9.3 milliliters of peripheral blood were collected from each donor into EDTA-treated Vacutainer tubes. PBMCs were isolated by Ficoll-Paque density-gradient centrifugation, with at least 6 million obtained per sample. Total RNA, at least 6 micrograms per sample, was extracted from PBMCs with Trizol reagent. For every donor, flow cytometry on a PBMC aliquot measured the percentage of naive CD45RAhigh/CD27high T cells. The germline V gene provides CDR1 SGHTS and CDR2 YDEGEE. Trimming costs V 2 bases and J 4 bases, and their ends lie 15 bases apart. There are 15 amino acids in the CDR3, from cysteine to phenylalanine inclusive. The only DNA kept is the CDR3, 45 bases in frame from the first base. General findings and caveats noted by the study authors: There was a strong correlation between observed TCR beta diversity and the percentage of naive T cells measured by flow cytometry. Bulk unsorted PBMC profiling prevented conclusive comparison of naive and antigen-experienced compartments. The CMV infection status of donors was not known, potentially confounding age-related changes in expanded clonotypes. Compared with the aged group, the long-lived group had more naive CD4+ T cells, fewer expanded clones and increased TCR diversity, a pattern suggesting age selection. Total diversity estimates from one million sequenced T cells were considered lower bounds and underestimates. As age increased, observed TCR beta diversity per million T cells dropped in a roughly linear way, and a significant reduction was already evident by age 40.

About this clonotype: No antigen is known for it. Per-base quality was not reported, and no clone a single base away is much larger than it.

The V and J genes are TRBV5-8 and TRBJ1-1; no confident D gene assignment can be made. This receptor was obtained from a woman under 30 in good health. Sequencing was performed on blood. DNA sequence: TGTGCCAGCAGCTTAACGCCGCCGGAGCTCACTGAAGCTTTCTTT. Its protein reads: CASSLTPPELTEAFF.